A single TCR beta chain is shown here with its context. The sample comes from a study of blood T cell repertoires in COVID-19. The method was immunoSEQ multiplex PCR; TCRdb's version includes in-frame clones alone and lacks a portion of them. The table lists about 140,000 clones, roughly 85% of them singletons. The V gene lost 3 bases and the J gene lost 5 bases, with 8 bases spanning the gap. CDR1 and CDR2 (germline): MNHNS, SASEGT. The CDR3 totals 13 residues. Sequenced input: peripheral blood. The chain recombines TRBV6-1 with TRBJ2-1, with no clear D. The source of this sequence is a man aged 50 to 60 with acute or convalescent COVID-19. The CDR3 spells CASSDQANNEQFF. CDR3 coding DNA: TGTGCCAGCAGTGATCAGGCTAACAATGAGCAGTTCTTC.